Presented here are 23 T cell receptor beta chains from one specimen sequenced in a study of T cells in Graves' hyperthyroidism and ophthalmopathy. RNA transcripts gave rise to amplified TCR beta CDR3 regions. First-round RT-PCR of the TCR CDR3 relied on the HTBI primer set. TCRdb itself ran the multiplex PCR reads through MiXCR, one entry per CDR3 protein. The repertoire holds 450,000 to 550,000 distinct CDR3 sequences, with approximately 24% as singletons. Sequencing was performed on blood. These receptor sequences come from a woman younger than 45 with Graves' ophthalmopathy.

This clonotype occurred many times. V is TRBV15 and J is TRBJ2-7; D is perhaps TRBD1 (6 bases). Germline V CDR1 and CDR2: LNHNV, YYDKDF (reference sequence). This CDR3 region has 14 residues. V lost 4 bases and J 3 bases, leaving 13 bases between the germline ends. The CDR3: CATSTRQGIYEQYF. CDR3 coding DNA: TGTGCCACCAGCACACGGCAGGGGATCTACGAGCAGTACTTC.

This clonotype showed up many times. V and J are TRBV11-3 and TRBJ1-1, with no clear D. The CDR3 contains 16 residues. With 2 bases removed from V and 3 bases from J, the gap between germline ends came to 16 bases. The germline gives CDR1 SGHNT, CDR2 YENEEA. The DNA of the CDR3 is TGTGCCAGCAGCTTACTCTGGCATGAGATAGACACTGAAGCTTTCTTT. Its protein is CASSLLWHEIDTEAFF.

This clonotype was observed at least ten times. The V call is TRBV6-5, the J call TRBJ1-5; TRBD1 agrees at 8 bases. Germline loops: CDR1 MNHEY, CDR2 SVGAGI. The length of the CDR3 is 13 residues. Trimming removed 7 bases from V and 6 bases from J; junction bases left unmatched: 5. DNA for the CDR3: TGTGCCAGCACCTTCACAGGGGGTCAGCCCCAGCATTTT. Translation gives CASTFTGGQPQHF.

This clonotype occurred many times. The chain recombines TRBV6-5 with TRBJ1-6; 8 nucleotides agree with TRBD1. Germline assignment: CDR1 MNHEY and CDR2 SVGAGI. With 3 bases clipped from V and 10 bases from J, the junction kept 5 bases outside the gene matches. The CDR3 consists of 14 residues. The CDR3 DNA reads as TGTGCCAGCAGTTATCAGGGGGCGAGATCACCCCTCCACTTT. Its translation: CASSYQGARSPLHF.

This clonotype has ten or more counts. The chain links TRBV12-3 or TRBV12-4 to TRBJ2-7; no firm D call. CDR3 length: 13 amino acids. Deletions cut 8 bases from V and 2 bases from J, with 13 bases between. CDR3 in DNA: TGTGCCAGCGGTGAGACAAGGACCTACGAGCAGTACTTC. Its translation is CASGETRTYEQYF.

This clonotype has only a few counts. The V call is TRBV11-1, the J call TRBJ1-6; perhaps TRBD1 as D (5 bases). Per the germline V gene, CDR1 is SGHAT and CDR2 is FQDESV (reference sequence). The CDR3 loop spans 16 amino acids. Trimming left V 4 bases short and J 3 bases short, with 13 bases between. The CDR3 DNA reads as TGTGCCAGCAGCTCCTCCCGGGGGAGCTATAATTCACCCCTCCACTTT. Its protein product is CASSSSRGSYNSPLHF.

The gene calls are TRBV6-1 and TRBJ1-2; possibly TRBD1 for D (6 bases). V gave up 3 bases and J gave up 5 bases, with 13 bases separating them. The CDR3 has 14 amino acids. Germline V gene data show CDR1 as MNHNS and CDR2 as SASEGT. In DNA, the CDR3 is TGTGCCAGCAGTGATACAGGGCTCTGGTATGGCTACACCTTC. Translating gives CASSDTGLWYGYTF.

This clonotype was counted at least ten times. The rearrangement uses TRBV19 and TRBJ1-1, with D possibly matching TRBD1 (5 bases). The CDR3 is 14 residues long. CDR1 is LNHDA, CDR2 SQIVND, per germline (reference sequence). Trimming took off 5 bases at V and 5 bases at J, with 15 bases between the two ends. In nucleotides, the CDR3 is TGTGCCAGTAGTCCACAATGGGGCTGGACTGAAGCTTTCTTT. Translation gives CASSPQWGWTEAFF.

This clonotype came up many times. The V call is TRBV6-1, the J call TRBJ2-7; D might be TRBD2 (5 bases). Germline assignment: CDR1 MNHNS and CDR2 SASEGT. The CDR3 loop spans 12 amino acids. The V and J ends lost 10 bases and 5 bases respectively, with 15 bases between them. As DNA, the CDR3 is TGTGCCACCGAAGGACTTACACACGAGCAGTACTTC. Residues: CATEGLTHEQYF.

This chain connects TRBV10-1 to TRBJ1-5; TRBD1 matches at 7 bases. Losses at the gene ends were 6 bases for V and 1 base for J; bases not matched to a gene: 6. The CDR3 spans 15 residues. CDR1 WNHNN and CDR2 SYGVQD come from the germline V gene (reference sequence). In nucleotides, the CDR3 is TGCGCCAGCAGACCCTCGACAGGGAGCAATCAGCCCCAGCATTTT. It encodes CASRPSTGSNQPQHF.

The sample holds many counts of this clonotype. CDR3 in amino acids: CASSRQGASQETQYF. In DNA, the CDR3 is TGCGCCAGCAGCCGACAGGGGGCGAGTCAAGAGACCCAGTACTTC. This sequence joins TRBV5-1 and TRBJ2-5; 10 bases line up with TRBD1. Trimming removed 4 bases from V and 2 bases from J; junction bases left unmatched: 5. Germline values: CDR1 SGHRS, CDR2 YFSETQ. The CDR3 is 15 amino acids. Full variable domain (rest looked up from reference TRBV5-1 and TRBJ2-5): KAGVTQTPRYLIKTRGQQVTLSCSPISGHRSVSWYQQTPGQGLQFLFEYFSETQRNKGNFPGRFSGRQFSNSRSEMNVSTLELGDSALYLCASSRQGASQETQYFGPGTRLLVL.

This rearrangement joins TRBV6-5 to TRBJ1-5, with a tentative D call TRBD1 (5 bases). The V end lost 2 bases, the J end lost 3 bases, and 11 bases lay between the germline ends. The CDR3 covers 15 residues. CDR1 and CDR2 from the germline V gene are MNHEY and SVGAGI. As DNA, the CDR3 is TGTGCCAGCAGTTACAGGCAGGGTAACAATCAGCCCCAGCATTTT. Protein: CASSYRQGNNQPQHF.

This clonotype was seen repeatedly, ten times or more. The chain carries TRBV11-3 and TRBJ2-7, with TRBD2 matching 8 bases. The CDR3 length is 17 residues. Germline CDR1 SGHNT, CDR2 YENEEA. V was clipped by 5 bases and J by 0 bases; unmatched bases: 12. This CDR3 reads CASSPTTGGESSYEQYF. As DNA, the CDR3 is TGTGCCAGCAGCCCAACAACCGGGGGGGAAAGCTCCTACGAGCAGTACTTC.

In its sample, this clonotype was seen many times. The genes are TRBV19 and TRBJ1-2; D is unclear. Trimming stripped 8 bases from V and 4 bases from J, with 17 bases between. The germline V gene has CDR1 LNHDA and CDR2 SQIVND (reference sequence). The CDR3 consists of 14 residues. CDR3: CASGTREAIYGYTF. The CDR3, as DNA: TGTGCCAGTGGAACTCGGGAAGCGATCTATGGCTACACCTTC.

The genes are TRBV5-6 and TRBJ1-1; 9 bases are shared with TRBD1. Germline V CDR1 and CDR2: SGHDT, YYEEEE. The CDR3 is made up of 15 amino acids. The junction had 5 bases not matched to a gene; V was cut back by 1 base and J by 4 bases. CDR3 sequence reads: CASSLMGQGTTEAFF. The CDR3 DNA reads TGTGCCAGCAGCTTGATGGGACAGGGCACCACTGAAGCTTTCTTT.

In this sample, this clonotype turned up many times. The V gene is TRBV7-3, the J gene TRBJ2-2; TRBD1 or TRBD2 may be the D gene (5 bases each). Germline CDR1 reads SGHTA; CDR2 reads FQGTGA. Deletions cut 1 base from V and 4 bases from J, with 10 bases between. This CDR3 is built from 15 residues. The CDR3 DNA sequence: TGTGCCAGCAGCTTAAGGGCAGGGAGCACCGGGGAGCTGTTTTTT. It translates to CASSLRAGSTGELFF.

This clonotype appeared a few times. J is TRBJ1-2 and V is TRBV12-3 or TRBV12-4; 8 bases match TRBD1. The J segment lost 8 bases and the V segment lost 5 bases, leaving 10 bases of the junction unmatched. The CDR3 runs to 14 residues. CDR3 DNA: TGTGCCAGCAGTGGAGACAGGGGAGTTTCCGGCTACACCTTC. The encoded protein is CASSGDRGVSGYTF.

This clonotype was counted a few times. J is TRBJ2-5 and V is TRBV20-1; maybe TRBD2 (6 bases). Germline V CDR1 and CDR2: DFQATT, SNEGSKA (reference sequence). V shed 6 bases and J shed 5 bases, with 16 bases lying between them. CDR3 length: 13 residues. CDR3 nucleotides: TGCAGTGCCCGCCGGGACTTGGGGGAGACCCAGTACTTC. Translating it yields CSARRDLGETQYF.

This clonotype was recorded at least ten times. This rearrangement joins TRBV5-1 to TRBJ1-1; D might be TRBD1 (5 bases). CDR1 and CDR2 from the germline V gene are SGHRS and YFSETQ. The V end lost 4 bases, the J end lost 2 bases, and 12 bases lay between the germline ends. CDR3 length equals 14 residues. The DNA for the CDR3 is TGCGCCAGCAGCCAATGGGGGGGTAACACTGAAGCTTTCTTT. Residues: CASSQWGGNTEAFF.

CDR3 protein: CSARDEGNTEAFF. Here the CDR3 DNA reads TGCAGTGCTAGAGATGAGGGGAACACTGAAGCTTTCTTT. The rearrangement links TRBV20-1 to TRBJ1-1; D remains unclear. Trimming removed 0 bases at V and 1 base at J, with 6 bases between. The CDR3 has 13 amino acids. The germline V gene has CDR1 DFQATT and CDR2 SNEGSKA (reference sequence).

The table lists this clonotype with many counts. The chain has TRBV20-1 and TRBJ1-5, with 7 bases identical to TRBD1. The V gene end was trimmed by 6 bases and the J gene end by 4 bases; junction bases not matched to a gene: 15. There are 16 residues in the CDR3. Germline CDR1 DFQATT, CDR2 SNEGSKA (reference sequence). CDR3 DNA sequence: TGCAGTGCATACGCCCCCCGGGACAGCCAAAATCAGCCCCAGCATTTT. Translating it yields CSAYAPRDSQNQPQHF.

V and J are TRBV6-1 and TRBJ2-7; 11 bases agree with TRBD1. The ends lost 7 bases at V and 4 bases at J; junction bases unmatched: 9. In germline, CDR1 is MNHNS, CDR2 SASEGT. The CDR3 covers 15 residues. The CDR3 DNA is TGTGCCAGCATCGAAGCCGGGACAGGGGGTTACGAGCAGTACTTC. Translation gives CASIEAGTGGYEQYF.

The chain combines TRBV20-1 with TRBJ2-2; D may be TRBD2 (7 bases). The length of the CDR3 is 15 residues. Germline CDR1 reads DFQATT; CDR2 reads SNEGSKA (reference sequence). V was shortened by 6 bases and J by 7 bases, with 21 bases between the two germline ends. CDR3 sequence reads: CSATERGQPFGELFF. CDR3 DNA: TGCAGTGCAACAGAGCGGGGACAACCGTTCGGGGAGCTGTTTTTT.